The 20 T cell receptor beta chains below come from one sample, sequenced in a study of cytomegalovirus exposure and HLA in healthy donors. Amplification used 60 Vbeta primers and 13 Jbeta primers. Clones were sequenced by immunoSEQ multiplex PCR, and TCRdb holds only the in-frame ones, with some missing. This sample has some 110,000 clones, with 75% found just once. The sample taken for sequencing was PBMCs. These receptors were obtained from a male donor in good health and CMV-seropositive.

V and J are TRBV19 and TRBJ2-5, with D possibly being TRBD2 (5 bases). There are 13 residues in the CDR3. Trimming took off 4 bases at V and 5 bases at J, with 11 bases between the two ends. From germline, CDR1 is LNHDA and CDR2 SQIVND (reference sequence). The CDR3 sequence is CASSRDIAETQYF. CDR3 in DNA: TGTGCCAGTAGTAGGGATATAGCGGAGACCCAGTACTTC.

V gene TRBV6-4 combines with J gene TRBJ2-1; D is perhaps TRBD2 (6 bases). The germline V gene has CDR1 MRHNA and CDR2 SNTAGT. V was pared by 5 bases and J by 5 bases, with 10 bases between. This CDR3 region has 13 residues. The CDR3 nucleotides are TGTGCCAGCAGTAACTGGGAGGACAATGAGCAGTTCTTC. It specifies CASSNWEDNEQFF.

The chain has TRBV14 and TRBJ2-7; 12 bases line up with TRBD1. This CDR3 contains 15 residues. From germline, CDR1 is SGHDN and CDR2 FVKESK. The junction had 7 bases not matched to a gene; V was cut back by 4 bases and J by 6 bases. CDR3 amino acids: CASSPGTGGKLEQYF. CDR3 bases: TGTGCCAGCAGCCCAGGGACAGGGGGCAAACTCGAGCAGTACTTC.

The chain combines TRBV6-1 with TRBJ2-3; 12 bases fit TRBD2. Germline values: CDR1 MNHNS, CDR2 SASEGT. This CDR3 has 15 residues. V trimming: 6 bases; J trimming: 0 bases; junction bases outside the gene matches: 1. The CDR3 DNA follows: TGTGCCAGCAGAGGACTAGCGGGGAGCACAGATACGCAGTATTTT. Translating it yields CASRGLAGSTDTQYF.

The chain carries TRBV5-6 and TRBJ1-2, with D possibly being TRBD1 (6 bases). Germline CDR1 and CDR2: SGHDT and YYEEEE. Trimming shortened V by 2 bases and J by 2 bases, and 10 bases separated the two germline ends. The CDR3 extends over 14 amino acids. DNA of the CDR3: TGTGCCAGCAGCTTAAACAGGGTAAACTATGGCTACACCTTC. Residues: CASSLNRVNYGYTF. Variable domain in full (rest from reference TRBV5-6 and TRBJ1-2): DAGVTQSPTHLIKTRGQQVTLRCSPKSGHDTVSWYQQALGQGPQFIFQYYEEEERQRGNFPDRFSGHQFPNYSSELNVNALLLGDSALYLCASSLNRVNYGYTFGSGTRLTVV.

This CDR3 reads CASSLLGQGLTDTQYF. The CDR3 nucleotides read TGTGCCAGCAGCTTGTTGGGACAGGGACTCACAGATACGCAGTATTTT. The gene calls are TRBV5-4 and TRBJ2-3; TRBD1 agrees at 9 bases. The CDR3 extends over 16 amino acids. J lost 2 bases, V lost 1 base, and 5 bases had no gene match. Germline CDR1 is SGHNT and CDR2 is YYREEE (reference sequence).

CDR3 DNA sequence: TGTGCCAGCAGCTTAGAGGGGGCCAGAACCTCCTACGAGCAGTACTTC. Amino acid sequence: CASSLEGARTSYEQYF. The chain employs TRBV7-2 and TRBJ2-7; 7 bases align to TRBD1. The germline V gene encodes CDR1 SGHTA and CDR2 FQGNSA. The CDR3 is 16 residues long. Trimming removed 1 base from V and 0 bases from J; junction bases left unmatched: 6.

This clone was recorded once. V is TRBV19 and J is TRBJ1-1, with 8 nucleotides matching TRBD1. J gave up 1 base and V 8 bases, and 6 bases lay outside the gene matches. The CDR3 covers 14 residues. Germline V gene sequence: CDR1 LNHDA, CDR2 SQIVND (reference sequence). This CDR3 is CASGTGGKNTEAFF. Written as DNA, the CDR3 is TGTGCCAGTGGAACAGGGGGGAAGAACACTGAAGCTTTCTTT.

The chain links TRBV30 to TRBJ1-2; D gene uncertain. This CDR3 comprises 11 residues. Trimming shortened V by 1 base and J by 6 bases, and 6 bases separated the two germline ends. Germline values: CDR1 GTSNPN, CDR2 SVGIG (reference sequence). This CDR3 is CAWSAGNGYTF. In nucleotides, the CDR3 is TGTGCCTGGAGTGCTGGCAATGGCTACACCTTC.

The chain couples TRBV5-1 to TRBJ2-7; a weak D match, TRBD1 (5 bases). V gave up 4 bases and J gave up 6 bases, with 23 bases separating them. Germline V CDR1 and CDR2: SGHRS, YFSETQ. The CDR3 extends over 16 amino acids. The DNA of the CDR3 is TGCGCCAGCAGCCCTGAGACCTATAAGGGGCACTCCGAGCAGTACTTC. Translation: CASSPETYKGHSEQYF.

The chain couples TRBV6-5 to TRBJ2-1; TRBD2 matches at 8 bases. Germline loops: CDR1 MNHEY, CDR2 SVGAGI. Unmatched junction bases numbered 2, after V lost 3 bases and J lost 4 bases. There are 14 residues in the CDR3. CDR3 loop: CASSYTSGYNEQFF. The CDR3 region has the DNA TGTGCCAGCAGTTATACTAGCGGTTACAATGAGCAGTTCTTC.

By sample share, this clone is medium-sized. V usage is TRBV19 and J usage is TRBJ1-2, with D possibly TRBD1 on 5 matching bases. V gave up 7 bases and J gave up 4 bases, with 19 bases separating them. CDR3 length equals 15 residues. Germline V gene lookup returns CDR1 LNHDA and CDR2 SQIVND (reference sequence). The chain's CDR3 is CASTSPDGHAYGYTF. In nucleotides, the CDR3 is TGTGCCAGTACCTCTCCCGACGGACACGCCTATGGCTACACCTTC.

The chain couples TRBV29-1 to TRBJ2-7; 8 bases map to TRBD2. Germline CDR1 and CDR2: SQVTM and ANQGSEA. The CDR3 covers 13 residues. V lost 5 bases to trimming and J lost 6 bases; unmatched junction nucleotides: 9. The CDR3 sequence: CSVSTSVSLEQYF. CDR3 sequence (DNA): TGCAGCGTTTCGACTAGCGTCTCTCTCGAGCAGTACTTC.

The chain links TRBV6-5 to TRBJ2-3; unclear D gene. V was shortened by 2 bases and J by 4 bases, with 7 bases between the two germline ends. The V gene's germline CDR1 is MNHEY and CDR2 SVGAGI. CDR3 length equals 13 residues. CDR3 sequence reads: CASSYTVADTQYF. The DNA of the CDR3 is TGTGCCAGCAGTTACACGGTGGCAGATACGCAGTATTTT.

The chain has TRBV4-2 and TRBJ1-5; perhaps TRBD1 as D (5 bases). This CDR3 is 18 amino acids long. V was cut by 3 bases and J by 0 bases, with 18 bases left in between. The germline gives CDR1 LGHNA, CDR2 YNFKEQ. In DNA form, the CDR3 reads TGTGCCAGCAGCCAGTGGACAAGGGATATGTATAGCAATCAGCCCCAGCATTTT. Translated, it gives CASSQWTRDMYSNQPQHF.

The chain links TRBV19 to TRBJ2-7; TRBD2 might be the D (5 bases). V was trimmed by 4 bases and J by 4 bases, leaving 14 bases between them. CDR3 size: 14 residues. Per germline, CDR1 LNHDA and CDR2 SQIVND (reference sequence). The DNA of the CDR3 is TGTGCCAGTAGTAATGGGGAGAAGCCGTACGAGCAGTACTTC. This gives the protein CASSNGEKPYEQYF.

This chain joins TRBV28 and TRBJ2-7; 10 nucleotides line up with TRBD1. Per germline, CDR1 MDHEN and CDR2 SYDVKM. J gave up 5 bases and V 2 bases, and 6 bases lay outside the gene matches. The CDR3 contains 15 residues. The CDR3 loop reads CASSLGRQGANEQYF. The CDR3 coding sequence is TGTGCCAGCAGTTTAGGGCGACAGGGGGCTAACGAGCAGTACTTC.

This clone was counted only a few times. The chain employs TRBV6-6 and TRBJ1-2, with D hard to call. V dropped 5 bases and J dropped 8 bases, with 6 bases sitting between them. The CDR3 runs to 10 residues. The germline V gene has CDR1 MNHNY and CDR2 SVGAGI (reference sequence). DNA for the CDR3: TGTGCCAGCAGTCAATCCGGCTACACCTTC. Protein product: CASSQSGYTF.

This clone was seen more than once but under ten times. V gene TRBV5-4 combines with J gene TRBJ2-2; TRBD1 agrees at 8 bases. The CDR3 loop spans 14 amino acids. After removal of 4 bases from V and 4 bases from J, the junction contained 3 bases not matched to a gene. Germline V CDR1 and CDR2: SGHNT, YYREEE (reference sequence). The CDR3 DNA reads as TGTGCCAGCAGCACAACAGGGGGCACCGGGGAGCTGTTTTTT. This codes for CASSTTGGTGELFF.

This clone was observed a handful of times. V gene TRBV6-5 combines with J gene TRBJ1-2, with 7 bases aligning to TRBD1. The germline CDR1 and CDR2 sequences are MNHEY and SVGAGI. Trimming removed 7 bases from V and 7 bases from J; junction bases left unmatched: 9. CDR3 length: 13 amino acids. The CDR3 sequence is CASTDRSRSGYTF. In DNA, the CDR3 is TGTGCCAGCACGGACAGGAGTCGATCTGGCTACACCTTC.